These 9 T cell receptor beta chains share one sample of origin, sequenced in a study of blood T cells in healthy people across ages. Alongside a J-beta primer mix, a sample-barcoded 5' primer served in a second PCR lasting about 7 to 12 cycles. TCRdb ran MiXCR on the 5' RACE reads and lists one entry per CDR3 protein. The data show approximately 800,000 distinct CDR3 sequences, approximately 35% seen once. Material for sequencing was blood. The receptors shown here come from a man younger than 35 in good health.

Concerning this clonotype: A much larger clone differs from this one at a single base, so this may be a read error. This chain connects TRBV10-3 to TRBJ2-1; 13 positions match TRBD2. Germline CDR1 ENHRY, CDR2 SYGVKD. This CDR3 contains 18 residues. In DNA form, the CDR3 reads TGTGCCATCAGTGAGGCAAGCAGACTAGCGGGGGGTTACAATGAGCAGGTCTTC. Translated: CAISEASRLAGGYNEQVF.

V usage is TRBV20-1 and J usage is TRBJ1-2; 8 bases map to TRBD1. J gave up 3 bases and V 4 bases, and 13 bases lay outside the gene matches. In germline, CDR1 is DFQATT, CDR2 SNEGSKA (reference sequence). The CDR3 extends over 16 amino acids. The CDR3 sequence: CSANPKDREQDYGYTF. The CDR3 coding sequence is TGCAGTGCTAACCCCAAGGACAGGGAGCAAGACTATGGCTACACCTTC.

The V and J genes are TRBV28 and TRBJ1-1; possibly TRBD1 for D (5 bases). CDR1 MDHEN and CDR2 SYDVKM come from the germline V gene. V was pared by 2 bases and J by 1 base, with 11 bases between. This CDR3 spans 15 amino acids. CDR3 in amino acids: CASSLVTASNTEAFF. CDR3 DNA sequence: TGTGCCAGCAGTTTAGTGACAGCATCGAACACTGAAGCTTTCTTT. Looking up the rest from reference TRBV28 and TRBJ1-1 gives the full variable domain: DVKVTQSSRYLVKRTGEKVFLECVQDMDHENMFWYRQDPGLGLRLIYFSYDVKMKEKGDIPEGYSVSREKKERFSLILESASTNQTSMYLCASSLVTASNTEAFFGQGTRLTVV.

The gene calls are TRBV25-1 and TRBJ2-1; D gene ambiguous. Germline CDR1 is MGHDK and CDR2 is SYGVNS. The CDR3 length is 13 residues. V was shortened by 4 bases and J by 4 bases, with 8 bases between the two germline ends. CDR3 DNA sequence: TGTGCCAGCAGTGGGTTCATGTACAATGAGCAGTTCTTC. Its translation is CASSGFMYNEQFF. The full variable domain, with the rest looked up from reference TRBV25-1 and TRBJ2-1, is EADIYQTPRYLVIGTGKKITLECSQTMGHDKMYWYQQDPGMELHLIHYSYGVNSTEKGDLSSESTVSRIRTEHFPLTLESARPSHTSQYLCASSGFMYNEQFFGPGTRLTVL.

The CDR3 sequence: CSVQPADRGDDEQYF. The CDR3 DNA reads TGCAGCGTTCAACCTGCAGACAGGGGCGATGATGAGCAGTACTTC. This chain joins TRBV29-1 and TRBJ2-1; 8 positions match TRBD1. The DNA matches TRBJ2-7 better at its end, which makes the J call doubtful. This CDR3 is built from 15 residues. Germline V gives CDR1 SQVTM, CDR2 ANQGSEA.

Note on this clonotype: It may be a read error: a sequence one base away is much more abundant. The V gene is TRBV6-5, the J gene TRBJ2-1; D is ambiguous. The ends were cut back, 0 bases at V and 9 bases at J, with 3 bases in the middle. The CDR3 covers 11 residues. Germline assignment: CDR1 MNHEY and CDR2 SVGAGI. The DNA of the CDR3 is TGTGCCAGCAGTTACTCGAGTGAGCAGTTCTTC. Amino acid sequence: CASSYSSEQFF.

In this sample, this clonotype turned up once. A much larger clone differs from this one at a single base, so this may be a read error. The chain has TRBV4-3 and TRBJ2-1, with D hard to call. CDR3 size: 13 residues. Deletions cut 1 base from V and 11 bases from J, with 12 bases between. Germline V CDR1 and CDR2: LGHNA, YSLEER. The CDR3 DNA reads as TGCGCCAGCAGCCAAGCCTCCGGCAGTAAGCAGTTCTTC. This gives the protein CASSQASGSKQFF.

This clonotype occurred many times. A junction boundary mismatches the germline segment, possibly from a read error. The genes are TRBV5-1 and TRBJ1-1; D remains ambiguous. The germline CDR1 and CDR2 sequences are SGHRS and YFSETQ. CDR3 length: 12 amino acids. The CDR3 is CASSLEGSEAFF. CDR3 coding DNA: TGTGCCAGCAGCTTAGAAGGATCTGAAGCTTTCTTT.

The chain employs TRBV5-1 and TRBJ1-2; TRBD1 matches at 7 bases. The V gene's germline CDR1 is SGHRS and CDR2 YFSETQ. V gave up 0 bases and J gave up 3 bases; unmatched junction bases: 8. The CDR3 sequence is 16 residues long. In DNA form, the CDR3 reads TGCGCCAGCAGCTTGGGGGACAGCCCTGGATACTATGGCTACACCTTC. This gives the protein CASSLGDSPGYYGYTF. The full variable domain, in which reference TRBV5-1 and TRBJ1-2 provide the parts outside the CDR3, is KAGVTQTPRYLIKTRGQQVTLSCSPISGHRSVSWYQQTPGQGLQFLFEYFSETQRNKGNFPGRFSGRQFSNSRSEMNVSTLELGDSALYLCASSLGDSPGYYGYTFGSGTRLTVV.